This entry lists 30 T cell receptor beta chains sequenced from one sample in a study of blood T cell repertoires in COVID-19. Sequenced by immunoSEQ multiplex PCR; TCRdb stores in-frame clones only, minus some. Here the sample spans 200,000 to 300,000 clones, around 80% being singletons. What was sequenced was peripheral blood. The receptors come from a man aged 60 to 75 with acute or convalescent COVID-19.

The chain recombines TRBV6-5 with TRBJ1-1; possible D gene TRBD1, 6 bases. V lost 5 bases, J lost 8 bases, and 9 bases lay in between. CDR3 length: 11 amino acids. CDR1 and CDR2 (germline): MNHEY, SVGAGI. Here the CDR3 reads CASSRQAEAFF. Here the CDR3 DNA reads TGTGCCAGCAGTCGACAGGCGGAAGCTTTCTTT.

The rearrangement joins TRBV5-1 to TRBJ2-1; 10 bases line up with TRBD2. Germline CDR1 and CDR2: SGHRS and YFSETQ. With 3 bases clipped from V and 7 bases from J, the junction kept 7 bases outside the gene matches. The CDR3 has 15 residues. The CDR3 sequence: CASSSASGSMNEQFF. CDR3 DNA: TGCGCCAGCAGCTCAGCTAGCGGGAGTATGAATGAGCAGTTCTTC.

The count of this clone is one. The rearrangement joins TRBV9 to TRBJ1-2, with D maybe TRBD1 (5 bases). The CDR3 totals 14 residues. From germline, CDR1 is SGDLS and CDR2 YYNGEE. Trimming took 0 bases from V and 5 from J, leaving 11 bases between them. This CDR3 is CASSVGGVPYGYTF. CDR3 bases: TGTGCCAGCAGCGTAGGGGGGGTTCCATATGGCTACACCTTC.

The rearrangement joins TRBV19 to TRBJ2-3; TRBD2 aligns across 7 bases. From germline, CDR1 is LNHDA and CDR2 SQIVND (reference sequence). Germline trimming cut 7 bases from V and 4 bases from J; bases unmatched to any gene: 11. The CDR3 covers 15 residues. CDR3 sequence: CASTMTGGISDTQYF. The CDR3 coding sequence is TGTGCCAGTACCATGACGGGGGGTATATCAGATACGCAGTATTTT.

The gene calls are TRBV5-4 and TRBJ2-1; possibly TRBD2 for D (6 bases). V was cut by 0 bases and J by 4 bases, with 11 bases left in between. This CDR3 region has 15 residues. CDR1 and CDR2 (germline): SGHNT, YYREEE (reference sequence). CDR3 loop: CASSLVGLGYNEQFF. CDR3 coding DNA: TGTGCCAGCAGCTTGGTGGGACTTGGGTACAATGAGCAGTTCTTC.

V gene TRBV2 combines with J gene TRBJ1-5; the D gene is possibly TRBD1 (5 bases). CDR1 and CDR2 from the germline V gene are SNHLY and FYNNEI. The CDR3 is 15 residues long. Trimming cost V 3 bases and J 7 bases, with 16 bases left between them. DNA for the CDR3: TGTGCCAGCAGTGACCCTAGCGGGGGGAACCAGCCCCAGCATTTT. Encoded protein: CASSDPSGGNQPQHF.

This clone turned up a few times. The gene calls are TRBV28 and TRBJ1-2; 9 positions match TRBD1. This CDR3 contains 15 residues. V lost 2 bases and J lost 3; bases outside the gene matches: 4. Germline V CDR1 and CDR2: MDHEN, SYDVKM. The CDR3 protein is CASSLPGTGYYGYTF. CDR3 nucleotide sequence: TGTGCCAGCAGTTTACCAGGGACAGGGTACTATGGCTACACCTTC.

The chain employs TRBV27 and TRBJ2-5; 7 bases map to TRBD1. In germline, CDR1 is MNHEY, CDR2 SMNVEV (reference sequence). V lost 6 bases to trimming and J lost 2 bases; unmatched junction nucleotides: 3. The CDR3 runs 13 residues. The CDR3 sequence: CASSKQGQETQYF. CDR3 DNA: TGTGCCAGCAGCAAACAGGGGCAAGAGACCCAGTACTTC.

The chain carries TRBV18 and TRBJ1-1; TRBD1 matches at 9 bases. CDR3 length: 15 amino acids. Trimming at V came to 3 bases and at J to 2 bases, leaving 4 bases not matched to a gene. Looked up from germline, CDR1 is KGHSH and CDR2 is LQKENI. This chain's CDR3 is CASSPGDRVNTEAFF. The DNA of the CDR3 is TGTGCCAGCTCACCGGGGGACAGGGTTAACACTGAAGCTTTCTTT. Variable domain in full (rest from reference TRBV18 and TRBJ1-1): NAGVMQNPRHLVRRRGQEARLRCSPMKGHSHVYWYRQLPEEGLKFMVYLQKENIIDESGMPKERFSAEFPKEGPSILRIQQVVRGDSAAYFCASSPGDRVNTEAFFGQGTRLTVV.

The rearrangement uses TRBV19 and TRBJ2-1, with 9 bases that match TRBD1. V gave up 3 bases and J gave up 7 bases; unmatched junction bases: 10. Per the germline V gene, CDR1 is LNHDA and CDR2 is SQIVND (reference sequence). This CDR3 has 16 residues. CDR3 loop: CASSILGQGFANEQFF. The CDR3 region has the DNA TGTGCCAGTAGTATCCTAGGACAGGGGTTTGCGAATGAGCAGTTCTTC.

The chain combines TRBV7-8 with TRBJ1-2, with a tentative D call TRBD1 (5 bases). Germline CDR1 reads SGHVS; CDR2 reads FQNEAQ. This CDR3 region has 16 residues. V was trimmed by 1 base and J by 2 bases, leaving 14 bases between them. The CDR3 DNA sequence: TGTGCCAGCAGCTTAGTGGAGGGGTTGGGGAACTATGGCTACACCTTC. Residues: CASSLVEGLGNYGYTF.

The CDR3 DNA reads TGTGCCAGCAGCTTAGGTGGGGGGGGATACAATGAGCAGTTCTTC. Translating it yields CASSLGGGGYNEQFF. The chain links TRBV7-2 to TRBJ2-1, with TRBD2 matching over 7 bases. The CDR3 covers 15 residues. V was clipped by 1 base and J by 4 bases; unmatched bases: 4. Looked up from germline, CDR1 is SGHTA and CDR2 is FQGNSA.

CDR3 in amino acids: CASSQGTSGNTIYF. CDR3 nucleotide sequence: TGTGCCAGCAGCCAGGGAACCTCTGGAAACACCATATATTTT. This chain links TRBV7-9 with TRBJ1-3, with D tentatively TRBD1 (5 bases). The V gene lost 5 bases and the J gene lost 0 bases, with 8 bases spanning the gap. CDR1 and CDR2 (germline): SEHNR, FQNEAQ (reference sequence). The CDR3 has 14 amino acids.

The chain is built from TRBV7-9 and TRBJ2-1; D unresolved. The CDR3 loop spans 12 amino acids. The germline gives CDR1 SEHNR, CDR2 FQNEAQ (reference sequence). V lost 1 base to trimming and J lost 8 bases, with 6 bases between them. The CDR3 loop is CASSLVSHEQFF. DNA for the CDR3: TGTGCCAGCAGCTTAGTCTCCCATGAGCAGTTCTTC.

This clone occurred a few times. The rearrangement uses TRBV12-2 and TRBJ2-7; the D call in the table, TRBD2, was not verified against the DNA. TRBV12-2 is recorded as a pseudogene. CDR3 length equals 15 residues. This CDR3 is CASRLVPGGGDEQYF. In nucleotides, the CDR3 is TGTGCAAGTCGCTTAGTTCCCGGGGGAGGGGACGAGCAGTACTTC.

The chain joins TRBV7-9 to TRBJ1-6; D remains ambiguous. The V and J ends lost 5 bases and 13 bases respectively, with 24 bases between them. CDR1 SEHNR and CDR2 FQNEAQ come from the germline V gene (reference sequence). The CDR3 has 16 amino acids. CDR3 DNA sequence: TGTGCCAGCAGCCAGAGAGCCCAGGCCCTCTTCTCGCCCCTCCACTTT. Translated: CASSQRAQALFSPLHF.

This sequence joins TRBV19 and TRBJ2-3; TRBD1 matches at 10 bases. Trimming took 4 bases from V and 5 from J; bases not matched to a gene: 9. Germline values: CDR1 LNHDA, CDR2 SQIVND (reference sequence). The CDR3 length is 16 residues. Here the CDR3 DNA reads TGTGCCAGTAGTAGGAGACAGGGGGCGAGGGGAGATACGCAGTATTTT. This translates into CASSRRQGARGDTQYF.

The CDR3: CATSDSGGLAGNPPNEQFF. The CDR3 coding sequence is TGTGCCACCAGTGATTCAGGGGGACTAGCGGGAAACCCACCCAATGAGCAGTTCTTC. The chain uses TRBV24-1 and TRBJ2-1; TRBD2 aligns across 13 bases. Germline V gene sequence: CDR1 KGHDR, CDR2 SFDVKD. The CDR3 totals 19 residues. V trimming: 2 bases; J trimming: 6 bases; junction bases outside the gene matches: 12.

The genes are TRBV23-1 and TRBJ2-5; D might be TRBD1 (5 bases). TRBV23-1 is noted as an ORF with a role that remains uncertain. CDR3 length: 14 residues. Trimming took 3 bases from V and 3 from J, leaving 11 bases between them. CDR3 DNA: TGCGCCAGCAGTCATACTCGACAGAAAGAGACCCAGTACTTC. Translation: CASSHTRQKETQYF.

The chain couples TRBV5-1 to TRBJ2-7; the match to TRBD1 covers 12 bases. J was trimmed by 2 bases and V by 3 bases; bases with no gene match: 3. CDR3 size: 15 residues. The germline V gene has CDR1 SGHRS and CDR2 YFSETQ. The CDR3 is CASSWDRGPTYEQYF. The CDR3 DNA reads TGCGCCAGCAGCTGGGACAGGGGGCCGACCTACGAGCAGTACTTC.

This chain uses TRBV6-5 with TRBJ1-2, with TRBD1 matching 7 bases. The V gene's germline CDR1 is MNHEY and CDR2 SVGAGI. Trimming removed 6 bases from V and 8 bases from J; junction bases left unmatched: 6. This CDR3 has 12 residues. CDR3 sequence: CASRLTGRGYTF. In nucleotides, the CDR3 is TGTGCCAGCAGGTTGACAGGGAGAGGCTACACCTTC.

The V gene is TRBV6-2 or TRBV6-3, the J gene TRBJ2-2, with 8 bases fitting TRBD1. The CDR3 covers 13 residues. CDR1 is MNHEY, CDR2 SVGEGT, per germline. The V and J ends lost 6 bases and 8 bases, in that order; junction bases with no gene match: 5. The DNA for the CDR3 is TGTGCCAGCAGCCGGACAGGGTCGGGGGAGCTGTTTTTT. The encoded protein is CASSRTGSGELFF.

This chain links TRBV19 with TRBJ1-1, with 8 bases fitting TRBD1. The CDR3 runs 13 residues. CDR1 is LNHDA and CDR2 is SQIVND in the germline V gene (reference sequence). Losses at the gene ends were 7 bases for V and 4 bases for J; bases not matched to a gene: 5. The CDR3 loop reads CASTVTGGTEAFF. The DNA for the CDR3 is TGTGCCAGTACCGTTACAGGGGGCACTGAAGCTTTCTTT.

The rearrangement links TRBV2 to TRBJ2-7, with TRBD2 matching over 12 bases. Trimming at V came to 4 bases and at J to 4 bases, leaving 8 bases not matched to a gene. Germline V gene data show CDR1 as SNHLY and CDR2 as FYNNEI. This CDR3 has 16 amino acids. The CDR3 DNA reads TGTGCCAGCAGTGGAGGACTAGCGGGGAGGCAATACGAGCAGTACTTC. Residues: CASSGGLAGRQYEQYF.

V gene TRBV29-1 combines with J gene TRBJ2-6, with TRBD2 as a possible D gene (6 bases). This CDR3 region has 16 residues. Trimming cost V 1 base and J 0 bases, with 10 bases left between them. Germline loops: CDR1 SQVTM, CDR2 ANQGSEA. The CDR3 DNA reads as TGCAGCGTTGAAGTGGTGCGGGGCTCTGGGGCCAACGTCCTGACTTTC. Encoded protein: CSVEVVRGSGANVLTF.

This chain connects TRBV7-9 to TRBJ1-5; TRBD1 matches 8 bases. CDR1 is SEHNR, CDR2 FQNEAQ, per germline (reference sequence). This CDR3 spans 17 amino acids. Trimming cost V 5 bases and J 6 bases; bases outside gene matches: 15. This chain's CDR3 is CASSHAVETGGGQPQHF. The CDR3 bases are TGTGCCAGCAGCCACGCAGTCGAAACAGGGGGAGGTCAGCCCCAGCATTTT. The full variable domain, its missing parts supplied by reference TRBV7-9 and TRBJ1-5, is DTGVSQNPRHKITKRGQNVTFRCDPISEHNRLYWYRQTLGQGPEFLTYFQNEAQLEKSRLLSDRFSAERPKGSFSTLEIQRTEQGDSAMYLCASSHAVETGGGQPQHFGDGTRLSIL.

The chain has TRBV27 and TRBJ2-7, with D possibly being TRBD1 (6 bases). The CDR3 runs 15 residues. V lost 0 bases and J lost 1, with 10 bases in between. Germline V gene lookup returns CDR1 MNHEY and CDR2 SMNVEV (reference sequence). CDR3 in amino acids: CASSLSGTHSYEQYF. The CDR3 bases are TGTGCCAGCAGTTTATCCGGGACACATTCCTACGAGCAGTACTTC.

J is TRBJ2-1 and V is TRBV9; 9 nucleotides line up with TRBD2. The V gene end was trimmed by 0 bases and the J gene end by 5 bases; junction bases not matched to a gene: 6. The CDR3 runs 16 residues. Germline-derived CDR1 and CDR2 are SGDLS and YYNGEE. CDR3 in amino acids: CASSVGVGTSHNEQFF. The CDR3 bases are TGTGCCAGCAGCGTAGGAGTCGGGACTAGCCACAATGAGCAGTTCTTC.

This sequence joins TRBV28 and TRBJ1-1; D is undetermined. CDR1 is MDHEN, CDR2 SYDVKM, per germline. Trimming removed 6 bases at V and 6 bases at J, with 14 bases between. This CDR3 contains 13 residues. As DNA, the CDR3 is TGTGCCAGCAGATATGGGCCGAGCCCTGAAGCTTTCTTT. It codes for CASRYGPSPEAFF.

The chain carries TRBV23-1 and TRBJ2-7, with TRBD2 matching 10 bases. TRBV23-1 is assigned to the ORF class and has an uncertain function. Trimming cost V 7 bases and J 2 bases; bases outside gene matches: 23. This CDR3 has 20 amino acids. As DNA, the CDR3 is TGCGCCAGCACCAATACCGGGCTAGCGGGAGCCCCTCAACCTACCTACGAGCAGTACTTC. This codes for CASTNTGLAGAPQPTYEQYF.